Presented here are 6 T cell receptor beta chains from one specimen sequenced in a study of blood T cell repertoires in COVID-19. TCRdb's table, derived via immunoSEQ multiplex PCR, lists solely in-frame clones and lacks some. This table has roughly 100,000 clones, less than 85% appearing once. The sample taken for sequencing was peripheral blood. The receptors originated from a woman aged 55-70 years with acute or convalescent COVID-19.

This chain uses TRBV27 with TRBJ2-1; tentatively, D is TRBD1 (6 bases). Between the trimmed V and J ends, which lost 8 bases and 4 bases, there was a span of 15 bases. The CDR3 runs 14 residues. Germline V gene lookup returns CDR1 MNHEY and CDR2 SMNVEV (reference sequence). As DNA, the CDR3 is TGTGCCAGCGGAACCGGGACACCTTACAATGAGCAGTTCTTC. Protein sequence: CASGTGTPYNEQFF.

This clone has just one count. This rearrangement joins TRBV7-2 to TRBJ2-1; no reliable D call. Trimming removed 4 bases at V and 6 bases at J, with 13 bases between. Germline CDR1 reads SGHTA; CDR2 reads FQGNSA. The CDR3 has 14 residues. The CDR3 reads CASSSPRGSNEQFF. The CDR3 region has the DNA TGTGCCAGCAGCTCTCCTAGAGGTTCCAATGAGCAGTTCTTC. Supplemented by reference TRBV7-2 and TRBJ2-1, the full variable domain reads GAGVSQSPSNKVTEKGKDVELRCDPISGHTALYWYRQSLGQGLEFLIYFQGNSAPDKSGLPSDRFSAERTGGSVSTLTIQRTQQEDSAVYLCASSSPRGSNEQFFGPGTRLTVL.

The genes are TRBV30 and TRBJ2-3; D is possibly TRBD2 (6 bases). V shed 2 bases and J shed 7 bases, with 13 bases lying between them. The CDR3 is made up of 13 amino acids. Germline V lookup: CDR1 GTSNPN, CDR2 SVGIG (reference sequence). CDR3 nucleotide sequence: TGTGCCTGGAGTCGGGGGAGTGGTAATACGCAGTATTTT. This sequence encodes CAWSRGSGNTQYF.

The table lists this clone with a count of one. The chain recombines TRBV28 with TRBJ1-4; no firm D call. The length of the CDR3 is 14 residues. The germline V gene has CDR1 MDHEN and CDR2 SYDVKM. The V end lost 7 bases, the J end lost 3 bases, and 12 bases lay between the germline ends. The CDR3 DNA reads TGTGCCAGCACGCCGGGAGGGTCTAATGAAAAACTGTTTTTT. It specifies CASTPGGSNEKLFF.

The chain employs TRBV19 and TRBJ1-1; 8 bases line up with TRBD1. The V and J ends lost 3 bases and 3 bases, in that order; junction bases with no gene match: 6. CDR3 length: 15 residues. Per the germline V gene, CDR1 is LNHDA and CDR2 is SQIVND (reference sequence). For the CDR3, the DNA is TGTGCCAGTAGTATGTTTGGACAGGGACACACTGAAGCTTTCTTT. Its translation: CASSMFGQGHTEAFF.

The chain links TRBV27 to TRBJ2-1; 13 bases are a match to TRBD2. The CDR3 loop spans 18 amino acids. J gave up 1 base and V 5 bases, and 8 bases lay outside the gene matches. Germline assignment: CDR1 MNHEY and CDR2 SMNVEV (reference sequence). This CDR3 reads CASSNPATSGGSYNEQFF. CDR3 in DNA: TGTGCCAGCAGTAACCCCGCGACTAGCGGGGGGTCCTACAATGAGCAGTTCTTC.